Only one count was recorded for the clone carrying this T cell receptor beta chain. The method was immunoSEQ multiplex PCR; TCRdb's version includes in-frame clones alone and lacks a portion of them. This repertoire shows 140,000 to 150,000 clones, over 80% found once; its top ten account for 10% to 12%. This sample was taken from a study of blood T cell repertoires in COVID-19. Germline CDR1 is GTSNPN and CDR2 is SVGIG (reference sequence). J was trimmed by 3 bases and V by 2 bases; bases with no gene match: 9. This CDR3 region has 15 residues. What was sequenced was PBMCs or T cells enriched from blood (not recorded which). This clonotype originated in a man aged 60 to 69 who had recovered from COVID-19. J is TRBJ2-7 and V is TRBV30; 8 positions match TRBD2. CDR3 protein: CAWSKGLLADYEQYF. The CDR3 nucleotides read TGTGCCTGGAGTAAGGGGTTACTAGCGGACTACGAGCAGTACTTC.